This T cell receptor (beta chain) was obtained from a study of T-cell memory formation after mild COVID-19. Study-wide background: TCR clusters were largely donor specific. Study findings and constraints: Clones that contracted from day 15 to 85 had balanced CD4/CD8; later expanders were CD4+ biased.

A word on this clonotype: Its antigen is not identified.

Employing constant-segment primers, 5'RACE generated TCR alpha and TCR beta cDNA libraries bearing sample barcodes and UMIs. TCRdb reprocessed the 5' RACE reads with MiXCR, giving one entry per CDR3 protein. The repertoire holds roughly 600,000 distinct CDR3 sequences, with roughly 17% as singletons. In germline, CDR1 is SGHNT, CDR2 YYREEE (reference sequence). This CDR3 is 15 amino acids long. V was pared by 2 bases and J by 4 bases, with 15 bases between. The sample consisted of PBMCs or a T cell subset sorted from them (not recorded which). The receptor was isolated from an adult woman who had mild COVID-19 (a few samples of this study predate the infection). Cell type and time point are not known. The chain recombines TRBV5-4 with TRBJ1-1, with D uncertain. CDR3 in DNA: TGTGCCAGCAGCTTCGACTATGACATCGGCACTGAAGCTTTCTTT. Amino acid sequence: CASSFDYDIGTEAFF.